This T cell receptor (beta chain) is drawn from a study of CD8+CD57+ T cells in acquired aplastic anemia (dated by TCRdb to the late 2010s). For context, the study as a whole: Extracted DNA from sorted CD4+ and CD8+ cells averaged around 3.2 ug, ranging from about 0.18 to 27.4 ug.

Genomic DNA served as template for TCR beta VDJ combination and CDR3 sequence profiling. TCR repertoire sequencing was run on an Illumina HiSeq 2000. The authors' analysis ran thus. TRBV/TRBJ rearrangement plots, CDR3 size and DJ length profiles, and Simpson's diversity index were used to evaluate the repertoires. The most abundant DNA sequence in the deep sequencing data was taken as the immunodominant clone. CDR3 amino acid sequences were screened for sharing across subjects and were compared with published repertoires and the VDJdb database. TCRdb ran its own pipeline on the public reads, namely fastp trimming at Q25 and MiXCR clone calling, and kept in-frame beta chains. Each CDR3 protein gets just one entry, which takes the most common genes and DNA from the rows behind it. These V and J calls are TCRdb output, not the study's own analysis. Recorded for this sample are roughly 300,000 distinct CDR3 sequences; roughly three fifths of them occurred a single time. The top ten clonotypes cover less than 10% of the sample.

Worth noting for this clonotype: What this receptor recognizes is not known. The junction and the germline gene differ at one end; a read error may be behind it.

Study-wide conclusions, independent of this receptor: Around 30 CD8+ CDR3 sequences were found in both patients and controls but appeared to be highly expressed in patients and within the immunodominant clones of the patients. Between patients and healthy controls, no significant difference in CD8+ Simpson's diversity was found (P=0.060).

The study deep-sequenced TCR repertoires of sorted CD4+ and CD8+ blood T cells from severe aplastic anemia patients and healthy subjects. Ficoll-Paque density gradient centrifugation was used to isolate peripheral blood mononuclear cells. Before DNA extraction, CD4+ and CD8+ T cells were sorted with FACS or magnetic beads. The TCR originated in a human donor with severe aplastic anemia or a healthy control (not recorded which). Sequenced material: sorted CD4+, CD8+, or CD8+CD57+ T cells (not recorded which) from PBMCs.

Read as DNA, the sequence is TGTGCCAGCAGTGAACGGGGGATGAACACTGAAGCTTTCTTT. This gives the protein CASSERGMNTEAFF. Here the chain combines TRBV10-3 and TRBJ1-1, with TRBD1 perhaps the D gene, on 5 matching bases. CDR1 and CDR2, looked up from the germline V gene, are ENHRY and SYGVKD. The CDR3 runs 14 residues from the cysteine to the phenylalanine. This entry keeps only the CDR3 DNA: 42 bases, framed from base 1.